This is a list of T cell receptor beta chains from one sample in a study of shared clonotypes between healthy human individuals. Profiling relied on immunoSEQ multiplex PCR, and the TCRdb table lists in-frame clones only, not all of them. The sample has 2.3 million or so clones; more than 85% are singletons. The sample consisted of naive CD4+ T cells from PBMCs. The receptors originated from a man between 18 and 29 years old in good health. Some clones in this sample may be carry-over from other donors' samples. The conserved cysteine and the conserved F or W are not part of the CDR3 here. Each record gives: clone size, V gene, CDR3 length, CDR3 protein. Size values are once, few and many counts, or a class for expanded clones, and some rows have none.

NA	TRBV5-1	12	ASSLDTLNQPQH
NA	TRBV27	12	ASSPGQGYEKLF
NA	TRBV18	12	ASSILDRNEKLF
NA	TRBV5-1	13	ASTSQPITPYGYT
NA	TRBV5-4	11	ASSLYVNTEAF
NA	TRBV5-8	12	ASSQELYSYEQY
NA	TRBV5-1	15	ASKAGRGLDNNNEQF
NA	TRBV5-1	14	ASSLMSGPSTDTQY
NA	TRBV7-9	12	ASSRTSPNEKLF
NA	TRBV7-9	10	ASSLYTDEQY
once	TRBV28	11	ASSFPDNEKLF
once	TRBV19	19	ASSIEAPRRGGLYSNQPQH
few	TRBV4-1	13	ASSQTGTGYYEQY
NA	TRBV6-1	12	ASRVSGQSYGYT
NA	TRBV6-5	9	ASKRGDGYT
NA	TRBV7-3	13	ASSATGTDFYGYT
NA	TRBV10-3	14	AISDTGQGSADTQY
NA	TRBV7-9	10	ASSLGRYEQY
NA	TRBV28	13	ASSSKLPGLYEQY
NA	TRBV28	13	ASSPWDRPSTEAF
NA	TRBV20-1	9	SAPRAYEQY
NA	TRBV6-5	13	ASSFKTGSLYEQY
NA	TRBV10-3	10	AISRVDNEQF
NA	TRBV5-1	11	ASSPTGTGEAF
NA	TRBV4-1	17	ASSQDAGVAGVVYNEQF
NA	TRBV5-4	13	ASRPSGNSYNEQF
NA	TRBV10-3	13	AIRKSSGSYNEQF
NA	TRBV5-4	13	ASSSRTGGDTEAF
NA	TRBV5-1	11	ASRIFSPYEQY
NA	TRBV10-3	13	AISGQAANTGELF
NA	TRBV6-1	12	ASSNRQAHYGYT
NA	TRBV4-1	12	ASSQPGQKDTQY
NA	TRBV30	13	AWALGGRLFPGYT
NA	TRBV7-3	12	ASSLMGLQETQY
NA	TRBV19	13	ASSIIGAGNNEQF
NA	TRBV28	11	ASSLSDNQPQH
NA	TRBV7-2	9	ASSLQGLAF
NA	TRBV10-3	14	AISGLAGGPYNEQF
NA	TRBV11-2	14	ASSQGLAGVGDIQY
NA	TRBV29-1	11	SGGGSMTYEQY
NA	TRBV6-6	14	ASSYSQGNTFDGYT
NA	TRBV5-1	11	ASKTEANYGYT
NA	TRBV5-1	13	ASSWGTATNYGYT
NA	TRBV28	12	ASSHGETIIEAF
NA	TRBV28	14	ASSYSPGQGAYEQY
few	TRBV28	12	ASSLGQNPEKLF
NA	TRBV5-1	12	ASSLVGGNQPQH
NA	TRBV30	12	AWSGQRVSNEQF
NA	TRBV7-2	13	ASSPQRETSYEQY
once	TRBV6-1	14	ASSEAIGGSKNIQY
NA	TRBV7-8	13	ASSLLGQRGTEAF
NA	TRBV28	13	ASSSQTGTVYEQY
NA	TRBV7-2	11	ASSQGPSEKLF
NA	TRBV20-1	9	SARLTTEAF
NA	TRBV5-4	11	ASRAWSSYEQY